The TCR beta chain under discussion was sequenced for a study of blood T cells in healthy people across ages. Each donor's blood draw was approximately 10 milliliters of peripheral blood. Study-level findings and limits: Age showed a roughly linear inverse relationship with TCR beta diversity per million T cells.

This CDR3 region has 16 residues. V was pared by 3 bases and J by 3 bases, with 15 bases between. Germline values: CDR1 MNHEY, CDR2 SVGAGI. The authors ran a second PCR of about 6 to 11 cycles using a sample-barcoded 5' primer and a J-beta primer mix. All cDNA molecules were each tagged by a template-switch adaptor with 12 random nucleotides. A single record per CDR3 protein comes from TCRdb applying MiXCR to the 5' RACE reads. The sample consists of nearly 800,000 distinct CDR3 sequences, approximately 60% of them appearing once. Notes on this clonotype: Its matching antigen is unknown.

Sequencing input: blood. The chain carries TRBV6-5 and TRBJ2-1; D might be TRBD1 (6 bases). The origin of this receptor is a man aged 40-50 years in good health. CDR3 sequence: CASSYSTGTHYNEQFF. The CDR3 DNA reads TGTGCCAGCAGTTATTCGACCGGGACACACTACAATGAGCAGTTCTTC.